A selection of T cell receptor beta chains follows, all from one sample in a study of cytomegalovirus exposure and HLA in healthy donors. Libraries were prepared by immunoSEQ multiplex PCR; TCRdb keeps only in-frame clonotypes and omits some of them. The data hold 150,000 to 200,000 clones, with about 81% observed a single time. The sample taken for sequencing was PBMCs. All receptors derive from a woman aged 30 to 39 in good health and CMV-seronegative. Each CDR3 is given with its conserved first and last residue. Fields, in order: V gene, J gene, D gene, clone size, CDR3 protein, CDR3 DNA. The D gene is left open where the match is weak. A clone size is listed for some rows: how often the clone was seen (once, few, many), or a class if it is expanded.

V gene: TRBV19; J gene: TRBJ1-2; D gene: -; clone size: -; CDR3 protein: CASTTTDWSGYTF; CDR3 DNA: TGTGCCAGTACCACTACCGACTGGAGTGGCTACACCTTC
V gene: TRBV11-3; J gene: TRBJ2-1; D gene: TRBD1; clone size: -; CDR3 protein: CASSVRDRRNEQFF; CDR3 DNA: TGTGCCAGCAGCGTCCGGGACAGGAGGAATGAGCAGTTCTTC
V gene: TRBV4-1; J gene: TRBJ2-7; D gene: -; clone size: -; CDR3 protein: CASSQDPRVYEQYF; CDR3 DNA: TGCGCCAGCAGCCAAGATCCCCGGGTCTACGAGCAGTACTTC
V gene: TRBV6-4; J gene: TRBJ1-6; D gene: -; clone size: -; CDR3 protein: CASSEGPGSPLHF; CDR3 DNA: TGTGCCAGCAGTGAGGGCCCTGGTTCACCCCTCCACTTT
V gene: TRBV6-6; J gene: TRBJ2-2; D gene: -; clone size: -; CDR3 protein: CASRTQANTGELFF; CDR3 DNA: TGTGCCAGCAGGACCCAGGCGAACACCGGGGAGCTGTTTTTT
V gene: TRBV7-2; J gene: TRBJ2-7; D gene: -; clone size: -; CDR3 protein: CASRPTGRQSVPIF; CDR3 DNA: TGTGCCAGCAGACCAACAGGGCGACAGAGTGTGCCAATTTTC
V gene: TRBV9; J gene: TRBJ1-1; D gene: -; clone size: -; CDR3 protein: CASSVGSGRRTEAFF; CDR3 DNA: TGTGCCAGCAGCGTAGGGTCGGGGAGAAGGACTGAAGCTTTCTTT
V gene: TRBV7-2; J gene: TRBJ1-2; D gene: -; clone size: -; CDR3 protein: CASSLGTNYGYTF; CDR3 DNA: TGTGCCAGCAGCTTAGGGACAAACTATGGCTACACCTTC
V gene: TRBV29-1; J gene: TRBJ1-2; D gene: TRBD1; clone size: -; CDR3 protein: CSAGQGYGYTF; CDR3 DNA: TGCAGCGCCGGACAGGGTTATGGCTACACCTTC
V gene: TRBV6-6; J gene: TRBJ2-7; D gene: -; clone size: once; CDR3 protein: CASSPRGIGEQYF; CDR3 DNA: TGTGCCAGCAGCCCGAGGGGGATCGGCGAGCAGTACTTC
V gene: TRBV27; J gene: TRBJ2-2; D gene: -; clone size: once; CDR3 protein: CASSLSFPTGELFF; CDR3 DNA: TGTGCCAGCAGTTTATCCTTCCCTACCGGGGAGCTGTTTTTT